This paragraph covers one T cell receptor beta chain sequence. The data originate from a study of control samples from healthy donors and cancer patients. Only in-frame clones appear in the TCRdb table, and some are missing; sequencing was by immunoSEQ multiplex PCR. The sample has roughly 18,000 clones; about 86% are singletons. The sequence derives from a woman aged 70-85 years with colorectal cancer. Material for sequencing was PBMCs.

CDR3 residues: CASSRDVGQPQHF. CDR3 in DNA: TGTGCCAGCAGCAGGGACGTCGGGCAGCCCCAGCATTTT. The chain links TRBV12-3 or TRBV12-4 to TRBJ1-5; D possibly corresponds to TRBD1 (5 bases). V was clipped by 6 bases and J by 7 bases, with 13 bases between them. This CDR3 has 13 amino acids.